This T cell receptor beta chain came from a study of T cells after yellow fever vaccination. Broader study findings: Abundant bulk-population clonotypes could contaminate the FACS-sorted repertoires. There was a small share of clonotypes that showed up in both the CD4 and CD8 compartments. Clones that expanded after primary vaccination mostly reappeared after the booster (just under 98% CD4, roughly 87% CD8).

Regarding this clonotype: What it binds is not known.

TCRdb fed the 5' RACE reads into MiXCR, producing one record per CDR3 protein. The repertoire holds 170,000 or so distinct CDR3 sequences, over 7% seen once, with approximately 39% in the top ten. The sequence was collected from a man younger than 35 who received the YFV17D yellow fever vaccine. This material consisted of CD8+ T cells sorted from PBMCs, taken 45 days after the yellow fever booster vaccination.

CDR3 DNA sequence: TGTGCCAGCAGCTTAGGAGGGGGGATCGACGAGCAGTACTTC. It specifies CASSLGGGIDEQYF. The rearrangement links TRBV7-9 to TRBJ2-7, with D perhaps being TRBD1 or TRBD2 (6 bases each). Trimming removed 1 base at V and 5 bases at J, with 12 bases between. This CDR3 comprises 14 residues. Looked up from germline, CDR1 is SEHNR and CDR2 is FQNEAQ (reference sequence).